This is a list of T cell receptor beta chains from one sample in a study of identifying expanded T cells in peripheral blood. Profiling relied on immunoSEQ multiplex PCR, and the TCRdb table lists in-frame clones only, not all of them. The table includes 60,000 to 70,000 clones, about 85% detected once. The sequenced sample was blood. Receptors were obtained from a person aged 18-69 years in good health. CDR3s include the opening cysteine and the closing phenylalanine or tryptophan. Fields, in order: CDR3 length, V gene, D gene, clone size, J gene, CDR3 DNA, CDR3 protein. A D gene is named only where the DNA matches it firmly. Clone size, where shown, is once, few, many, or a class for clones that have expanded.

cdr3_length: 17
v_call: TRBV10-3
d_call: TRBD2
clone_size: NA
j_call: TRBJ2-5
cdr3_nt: TGTGCCATCAGTGGCGGGACTAGCGACCAGGGGGGGGAGACCCAGTACTTC
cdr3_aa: CAISGGTSDQGGETQYF

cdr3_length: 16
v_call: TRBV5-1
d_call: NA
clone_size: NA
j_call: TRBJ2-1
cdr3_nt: TGCGCCAGCAGCTCGGAAACGGCGACTAGATTCGGGGAGCAGTTCTTC
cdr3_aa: CASSSETATRFGEQFF

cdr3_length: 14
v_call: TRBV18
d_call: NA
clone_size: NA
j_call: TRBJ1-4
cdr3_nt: TGTGCCAGCTCACCAGGGCTCGGTAATGAAAAACTGTTTTTT
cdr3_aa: CASSPGLGNEKLFF

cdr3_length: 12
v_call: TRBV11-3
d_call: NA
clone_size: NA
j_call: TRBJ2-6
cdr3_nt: TGTGCCAGCAGCTTAGGGGCCAACGTCCTGACTTTC
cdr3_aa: CASSLGANVLTF

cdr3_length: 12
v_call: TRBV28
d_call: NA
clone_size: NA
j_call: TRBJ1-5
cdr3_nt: TGTGCCAGCAACGGGGGGTTGCAGCCCCAGCATTTT
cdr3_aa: CASNGGLQPQHF

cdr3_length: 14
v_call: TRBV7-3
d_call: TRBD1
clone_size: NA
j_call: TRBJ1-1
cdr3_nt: TGTGCCAGCAGCCGGGACAGGATGAACACTGAAGCTTTCTTT
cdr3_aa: CASSRDRMNTEAFF

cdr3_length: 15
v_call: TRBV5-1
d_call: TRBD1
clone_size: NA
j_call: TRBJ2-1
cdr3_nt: TGCGCCAGCAGCCGGGGACAGGGCACTTACAATGAGCAGTTCTTC
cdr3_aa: CASSRGQGTYNEQFF

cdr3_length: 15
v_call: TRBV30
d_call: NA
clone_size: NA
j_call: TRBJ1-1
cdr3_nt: TGTGCCTGGAGAGGAAAACGACGGATGGGGACTGAAGCTTTCTTT
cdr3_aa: CAWRGKRRMGTEAFF

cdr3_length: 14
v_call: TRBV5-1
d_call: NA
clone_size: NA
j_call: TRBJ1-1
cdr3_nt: TGCGCCAGCAGCTTGGAGCAGGGTAACACTGAAGCTTTCTTT
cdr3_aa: CASSLEQGNTEAFF

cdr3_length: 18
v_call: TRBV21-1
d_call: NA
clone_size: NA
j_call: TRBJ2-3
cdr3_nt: TGTGCCAGCAGCAAAGACCCTCTACTAGCGGGGGGCACAGATACGCAGTATTTT
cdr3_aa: CASSKDPLLAGGTDTQYF

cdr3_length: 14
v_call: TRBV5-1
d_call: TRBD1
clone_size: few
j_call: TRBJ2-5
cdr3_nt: TGCGCCAGCAGCTTGGGCGGCAGGGGGGAGACCCAGTACTTC
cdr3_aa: CASSLGGRGETQYF

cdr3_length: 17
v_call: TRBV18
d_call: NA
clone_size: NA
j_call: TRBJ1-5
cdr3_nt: TGTGCCAGCTCACCTCGCCGGGGACGGGATAGCAATCAGCCCCAGCATTTT
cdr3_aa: CASSPRRGRDSNQPQHF

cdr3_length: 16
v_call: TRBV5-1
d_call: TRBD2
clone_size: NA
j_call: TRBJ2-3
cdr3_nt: TGCGCCAGCAAGGGACTAGCGGGGACAAGCACAGATACGCAGTATTTT
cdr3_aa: CASKGLAGTSTDTQYF

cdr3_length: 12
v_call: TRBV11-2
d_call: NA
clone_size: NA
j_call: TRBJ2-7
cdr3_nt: TGTGCCAGCAGCAACAGGGATTACGAGCAGTACTTC
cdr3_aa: CASSNRDYEQYF

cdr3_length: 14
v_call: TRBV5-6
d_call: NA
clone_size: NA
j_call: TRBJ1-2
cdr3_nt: TGTGCCAGCAGCTTTGGAGGGGCCCGGTATGGCTACACCTTC
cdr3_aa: CASSFGGARYGYTF

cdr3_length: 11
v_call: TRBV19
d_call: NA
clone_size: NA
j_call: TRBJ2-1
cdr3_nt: TGTGCCAGTAGGCTCAACAATGAGCAGTTCTTC
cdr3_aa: CASRLNNEQFF

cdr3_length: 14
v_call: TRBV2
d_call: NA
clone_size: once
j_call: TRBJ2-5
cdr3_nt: TGTGCCAGCAGTGAAGCGCTTCAAGGAGGTACCCAGTACTTC
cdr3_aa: CASSEALQGGTQYF

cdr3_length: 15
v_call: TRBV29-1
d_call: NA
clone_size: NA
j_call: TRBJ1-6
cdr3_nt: TGCAGCGTTCCTGGACAAGACAGTAATAATTCACCCCTCCACTTT
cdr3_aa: CSVPGQDSNNSPLHF

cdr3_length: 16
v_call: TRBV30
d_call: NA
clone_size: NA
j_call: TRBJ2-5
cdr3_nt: TGTGCCTGGAAGGATGGTAGAGATCCCGTAAAAGAGACCCAGTACTTC
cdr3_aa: CAWKDGRDPVKETQYF

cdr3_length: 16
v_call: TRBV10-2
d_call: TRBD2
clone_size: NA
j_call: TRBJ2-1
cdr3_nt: TGCGCCAGCAGTGAGAGTGCTAGCGGGTTTTACAATGAGCAGTTCTTC
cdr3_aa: CASSESASGFYNEQFF

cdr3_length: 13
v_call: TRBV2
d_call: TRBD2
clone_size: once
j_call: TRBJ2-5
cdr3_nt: TGTGCCGGGGCAGCGGGAGCGGAAGAGACCCAGTACTTC
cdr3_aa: CAGAAGAEETQYF

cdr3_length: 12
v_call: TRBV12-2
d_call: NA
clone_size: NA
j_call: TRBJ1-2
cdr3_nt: TGTGCTAAGGTTGAGGGGGACTATGGCTACACCTTC
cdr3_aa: CAKVEGDYGYTF

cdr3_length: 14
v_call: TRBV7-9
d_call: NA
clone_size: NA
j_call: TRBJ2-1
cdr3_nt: TGTGCCAGCAGCCCCCATGGAGCGTACAATGAGCAGTTCTTC
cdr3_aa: CASSPHGAYNEQFF

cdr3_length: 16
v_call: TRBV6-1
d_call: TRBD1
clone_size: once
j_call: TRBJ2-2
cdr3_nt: TGTGCCAGCAGTGAACCGGGACAGGGAAGGACCGGGGAGCTGTTTTTT
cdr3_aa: CASSEPGQGRTGELFF

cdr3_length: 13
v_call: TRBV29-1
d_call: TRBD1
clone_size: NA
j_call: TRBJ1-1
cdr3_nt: TGCAGCGCCGCGGACAGGGGAAACACTGAAGCTTTCTTT
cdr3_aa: CSAADRGNTEAFF

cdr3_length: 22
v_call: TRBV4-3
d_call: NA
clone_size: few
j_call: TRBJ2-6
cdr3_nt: TGCGCCAGCAGCCAAGATTCCCTGGGGGAGGACAGCCTTTTCTCTGGGGCCAACGTCCTGACTTTC
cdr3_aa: CASSQDSLGEDSLFSGANVLTF

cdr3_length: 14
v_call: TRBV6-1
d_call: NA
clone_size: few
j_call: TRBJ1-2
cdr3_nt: TGTGCCAGCAGTGCGGTACAGGGAAACTATGGCTACACCTTC
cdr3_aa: CASSAVQGNYGYTF

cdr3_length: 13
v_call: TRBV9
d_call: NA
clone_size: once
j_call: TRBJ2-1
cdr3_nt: TGTGCCAGCAGAGCTAGTACAGGGAATGAGCAGTTCTTC
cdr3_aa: CASRASTGNEQFF

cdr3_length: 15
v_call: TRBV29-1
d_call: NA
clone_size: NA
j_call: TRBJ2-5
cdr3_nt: TGCAGCGTTGAGGGAGGCCGTACCCCTGAGGAGACCCAGTACTTC
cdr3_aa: CSVEGGRTPEETQYF

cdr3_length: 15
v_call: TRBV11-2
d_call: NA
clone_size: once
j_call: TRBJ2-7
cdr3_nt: TGTGCCAGCAGCTCAGATAGAGCGACCAAGTACGAGCAGTACTTC
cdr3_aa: CASSSDRATKYEQYF

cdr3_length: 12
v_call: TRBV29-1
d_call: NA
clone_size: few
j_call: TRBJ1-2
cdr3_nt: TGCAGCGTTGAATCGGGGAGTTATGGCTACACCTTC
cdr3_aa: CSVESGSYGYTF

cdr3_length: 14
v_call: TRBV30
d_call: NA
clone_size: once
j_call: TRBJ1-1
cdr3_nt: TGTGCCTGGAGTCGGCCGACAGGGAACACTGAAGCTTTCTTT
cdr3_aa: CAWSRPTGNTEAFF

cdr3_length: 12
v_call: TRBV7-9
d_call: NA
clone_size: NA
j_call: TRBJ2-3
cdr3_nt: TGTGCCAGCAGCTCCTGGCAAGATACGCAGTATTTT
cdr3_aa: CASSSWQDTQYF

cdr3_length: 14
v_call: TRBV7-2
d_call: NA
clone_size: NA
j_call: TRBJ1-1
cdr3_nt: TGTGCCAGCAGCTGGGGTCGGGGAAACACTGAAGCTTTCTTT
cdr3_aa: CASSWGRGNTEAFF

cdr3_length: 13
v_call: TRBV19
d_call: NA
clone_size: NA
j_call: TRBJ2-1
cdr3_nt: TGTGCCAGTAGAAAAGGGGAGATGGATGAGCAGTTCTTC
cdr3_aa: CASRKGEMDEQFF

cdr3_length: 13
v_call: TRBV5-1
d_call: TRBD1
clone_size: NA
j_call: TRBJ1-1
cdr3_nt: TGCGCCAGCAGCTTGGCGGGACAGGGGCTCGCTTTCTTT
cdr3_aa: CASSLAGQGLAFF

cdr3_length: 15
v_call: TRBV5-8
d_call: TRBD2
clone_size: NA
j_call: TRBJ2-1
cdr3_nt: TGTGCCAGCAGCCGAACTAGCGGATACTACAATGAGCAGTTCTTC
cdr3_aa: CASSRTSGYYNEQFF

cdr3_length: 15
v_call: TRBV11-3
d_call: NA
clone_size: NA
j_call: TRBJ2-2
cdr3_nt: TGTGCCAGCAGCTTAGGGGACATTAACACCGGGGAGCTGTTTTTT
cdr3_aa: CASSLGDINTGELFF

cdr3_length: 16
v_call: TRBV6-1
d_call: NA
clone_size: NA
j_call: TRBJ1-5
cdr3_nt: TGTGCCAGCAGTGAAATAAGGACAGCTTACAATCAGCCCCAGCATTTT
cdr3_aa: CASSEIRTAYNQPQHF

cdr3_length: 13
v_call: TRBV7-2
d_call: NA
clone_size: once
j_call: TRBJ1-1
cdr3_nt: TGTGCCAGCAGCTTCGGGAGGCTCACTGAAGCTTTCTTT
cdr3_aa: CASSFGRLTEAFF